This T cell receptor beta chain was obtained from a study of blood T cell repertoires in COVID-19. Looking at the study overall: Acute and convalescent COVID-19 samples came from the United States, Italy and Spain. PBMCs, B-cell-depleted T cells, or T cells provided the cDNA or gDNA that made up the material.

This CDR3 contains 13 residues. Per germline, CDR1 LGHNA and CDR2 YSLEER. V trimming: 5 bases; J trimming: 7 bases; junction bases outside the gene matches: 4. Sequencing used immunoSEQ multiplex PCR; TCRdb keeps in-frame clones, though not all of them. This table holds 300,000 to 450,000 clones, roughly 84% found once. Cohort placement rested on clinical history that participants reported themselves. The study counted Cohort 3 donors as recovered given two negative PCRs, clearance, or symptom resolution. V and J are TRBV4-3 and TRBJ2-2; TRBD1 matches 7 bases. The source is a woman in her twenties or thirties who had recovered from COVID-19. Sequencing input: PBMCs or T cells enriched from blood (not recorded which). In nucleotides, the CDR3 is TGCGCCAGCAGCGACAGGGTTGGCGGGGAGCTGTTTTTT. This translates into CASSDRVGGELFF.